These 32 T cell receptor beta chains originate from one sample sequenced in a study of shared clonotypes between healthy human individuals. The protocol was immunoSEQ multiplex PCR, while the TCRdb copy is restricted to in-frame clones and leaves out a portion. This sample has around 990,000 clones; 60% to 85% occur once, and the top ten carry approximately 0.95%. Sequencing was performed on memory CD4+ T cells from PBMCs. Regarding subset: CD45RA-negative fraction. Receptors originate from a young man in good health. Some clones in this sample may be carry-over from other donors' samples.

In its sample, this clone was seen once. The chain uses TRBV6-1 and TRBJ2-1, with a possible D match to TRBD1 (6 bases). V lost 9 bases to trimming and J lost 4 bases, with 16 bases between them. Looked up from germline, CDR1 is MNHNS and CDR2 is SASEGT. The CDR3 is made up of 14 amino acids. The CDR3 bases are TGTGCCAGTATACAAAGGACAGTTTACAATGAGCAGTTCTTC. As protein: CASIQRTVYNEQFF.

This clone was counted ten times or more. The V and J genes are TRBV18 and TRBJ1-1; D is possibly TRBD1 (5 bases). The CDR3 length is 13 residues. V was pared by 8 bases and J by 0 bases, with 10 bases between. Germline V gives CDR1 KGHSH, CDR2 LQKENI. The CDR3, as DNA: TGTGCCAGCCCGCCGGACATGAACACTGAAGCTTTCTTT. Its translation is CASPPDMNTEAFF.

This chain connects TRBV7-9 to TRBJ1-1, with D hard to call. The V end lost 5 bases, the J end lost 4 bases, and 17 bases lay between the germline ends. The CDR3 is 15 amino acids. Germline V gene sequence: CDR1 SEHNR, CDR2 FQNEAQ (reference sequence). CDR3 loop: CASSANLMLSTEAFF. The CDR3 nucleotides read TGTGCCAGCAGCGCTAACCTAATGTTGTCCACTGAAGCTTTCTTT.

This sequence joins TRBV5-6 and TRBJ1-2, with 7 nucleotides matching TRBD1. The J segment lost 4 bases and the V segment lost 1 base, leaving 13 bases of the junction unmatched. Germline V gene lookup returns CDR1 SGHDT and CDR2 YYEEEE. This CDR3 region has 17 residues. CDR3 in amino acids: CASSLWDSHLWGYGYTF. The CDR3 DNA reads as TGTGCCAGCAGCTTGTGGGACAGTCACCTATGGGGCTATGGCTACACCTTC.

This chain connects TRBV20-1 to TRBJ2-5; no definite D call. The CDR3 has 11 residues. Germline V gives CDR1 DFQATT, CDR2 SNEGSKA (reference sequence). V was pared by 3 bases and J by 4 bases, with 6 bases between. CDR3 protein: CSASTSETQYF. Written as DNA, the CDR3 is TGCAGTGCTAGTACGTCAGAGACCCAGTACTTC.

The chain combines TRBV7-2 with TRBJ2-2, with D tentatively TRBD1 (6 bases). Germline V gene sequence: CDR1 SGHTA, CDR2 FQGNSA. Trimming pared 5 bases from V and 2 bases from J, leaving 9 bases between. The CDR3 runs to 14 residues. CDR3 sequence reads: CASSPGHNTGELFF. DNA of the CDR3: TGTGCCAGCAGCCCGGGACACAACACCGGGGAGCTGTTTTTT.

The V call is TRBV10-3, the J call TRBJ2-2; maybe TRBD1 (6 bases). CDR1 and CDR2 from the germline V gene are ENHRY and SYGVKD. With 2 bases removed from V and 4 bases from J, the gap between germline ends came to 17 bases. The CDR3 extends over 17 amino acids. This chain's CDR3 is CAISEGDTFLLTGELFF. The CDR3 nucleotides read TGTGCCATCAGTGAGGGGGACACATTCCTACTCACCGGGGAGCTGTTTTTT.

Regarding this clone: The same CDR3 arises from other DNA sequences in this sample as well. The V and J genes are TRBV10-3 and TRBJ2-7, with TRBD1 identical over 9 bases. Germline lookup yields CDR1 ENHRY and CDR2 SYGVKD. The CDR3 loop spans 15 amino acids. The V gene end was trimmed by 4 bases and the J gene end by 1 base; junction bases not matched to a gene: 5. The CDR3 DNA is TGTGCCATCAGTGGGCCGGGACAGGGATCCTACGAGCAGTACTTC. Translating it yields CAISGPGQGSYEQYF.

As regards this clone: The same CDR3 is also encoded by other DNA sequences in this sample. The gene calls are TRBV15 and TRBJ2-7, with 7 bases aligning to TRBD2. Germline V gene lookup returns CDR1 LNHNV and CDR2 YYDKDF (reference sequence). J was trimmed by 2 bases and V by 0 bases; bases with no gene match: 4. CDR3 length: 15 amino acids. As DNA, the CDR3 is TGTGCCACCAGCAGAGATTCCGGGACTACCTACGAGCAGTACTTC. This sequence encodes CATSRDSGTTYEQYF.

The chain is built from TRBV6-6 and TRBJ2-4; possible D gene TRBD2, 5 bases. This CDR3 has 15 residues. Trimming shortened V by 2 bases and J by 7 bases, and 15 bases separated the two germline ends. CDR1 and CDR2 from the germline V gene are MNHNY and SVGAGI (reference sequence). CDR3 region: CASSYGLDQGNIQYF. CDR3 in DNA: TGTGCCAGCAGTTACGGACTGGACCAAGGGAACATTCAGTACTTC.

The gene calls are TRBV14 and TRBJ2-2; 8 bases fit TRBD2. CDR1 and CDR2 (germline): SGHDN, FVKESK. J gave up 0 bases and V 4 bases, and 7 bases lay outside the gene matches. The length of the CDR3 is 17 residues. The CDR3 region has the DNA TGTGCCAGCAGCCTCCTGGGCGGGAGGCCGAACACCGGGGAGCTGTTTTTT. This gives the protein CASSLLGGRPNTGELFF.

This chain joins TRBV4-1 and TRBJ2-3; maybe TRBD2 (5 bases). This CDR3 spans 16 amino acids. The V end lost 3 bases, the J end lost 0 bases, and 13 bases lay between the germline ends. The germline V gene has CDR1 MGHRA and CDR2 YSYEKL. CDR3 DNA sequence: TGCGCCAGCAGCCACACCCTGGCGGGTAGCACAGATACGCAGTATTTT. Protein product: CASSHTLAGSTDTQYF.

This clone was detected only a few times. The V and J genes are TRBV7-9 and TRBJ1-5; TRBD1 agrees at 11 bases. V lost 3 bases and J lost 5; bases outside the gene matches: 3. Germline lookup yields CDR1 SEHNR and CDR2 FQNEAQ (reference sequence). The CDR3 totals 15 residues. CDR3 sequence: CASSFWTGGDQPQHF. As DNA, the CDR3 is TGTGCCAGCAGCTTCTGGACAGGGGGCGATCAGCCCCAGCATTTT.

Notes on this clone: A junction boundary mismatches the germline segment, possibly from a read error. The chain uses TRBV5-1 and TRBJ2-7; unclear D gene. Per the germline V gene, CDR1 is SGHRS and CDR2 is YFSETQ. The CDR3 covers 12 residues. The CDR3 nucleotides read TGCGCCAGCAGCTTGAGCTCCTTCGAGCAGTACTTC. It specifies CASSLSSFEQYF. Complete variable domain (other parts from reference TRBV5-1 and TRBJ2-7): KAGVTQTPRYLIKTRGQQVTLSCSPISGHRSVSWYQQTPGQGLQFLFEYFSETQRNKGNFPGRFSGRQFSNSRSEMNVSTLELGDSALYLCASSLSSFEQYFGPGTRLTVT.

The chain carries TRBV6-4 and TRBJ1-5; no firm D call. Deletions cut 6 bases from V and 12 bases from J, with 3 bases between. CDR3 length equals 8 residues. Germline V gene lookup returns CDR1 MRHNA and CDR2 SNTAGT. The CDR3 bases are TGTGCCAGCAGCCTCCAGCATTTT. This sequence encodes CASSLQHF.

Comment on this clone: The missing conserved phenylalanine or tryptophan at the end of this CDR3 makes a read error likely. The chain joins TRBV5-4 to TRBJ2-3; possibly TRBD2 for D (5 bases). The CDR3 spans 15 residues. Germline V gene data show CDR1 as SGHNT and CDR2 as YYREEE (reference sequence). Trimming shortened V by 4 bases and J by 7 bases, and 19 bases separated the two germline ends. CDR3 sequence reads: CASSQGGSLEYTQYL. For the CDR3, the DNA is TGTGCCAGCAGCCAAGGTGGGAGCTTGGAATATACGCAGTATCTT.

This clone was detected a few times. This sample includes further DNA sequences coding for the same CDR3. The chain employs TRBV30 and TRBJ1-1; 9 bases line up with TRBD1. V shed 5 bases and J 5 bases; nucleotides not matched to a gene: 3. The V gene's germline CDR1 is GTSNPN and CDR2 SVGIG (reference sequence). The CDR3 extends over 12 amino acids. The CDR3 region is CAWGDRGTEAFF. CDR3 coding DNA: TGTGCCTGGGGCGACAGGGGGACTGAAGCTTTCTTT. Supplemented by reference TRBV30 and TRBJ1-1, the full variable domain reads SQTIHQWPATLVQPVGSPLSLECTVEGTSNPNLYWYRQAAGRGLQLLFYSVGIGQISSEVPQNLSASRPQDRQFILSSKKLLLSDSGFYLCAWGDRGTEAFFGQGTRLTVV.

This clone was detected a few times. The chain links TRBV10-2 to TRBJ2-7; unclear D gene. The germline V gene has CDR1 WSHSY and CDR2 SAAADI. The V and J ends lost 7 bases and 5 bases respectively, with 9 bases between them. The CDR3 has 11 residues. The CDR3 sequence is CASNDGHEQYF. In DNA form, the CDR3 reads TGCGCCAGCAACGACGGTCACGAGCAGTACTTC.

With regard to this clone: A much larger clone lies a single base off, so this may be a read error. The gene calls are TRBV5-1 and TRBJ2-7; 7 nucleotides agree with TRBD2. V lost 0 bases to trimming and J lost 7 bases; unmatched junction nucleotides: 13. The CDR3 consists of 16 residues. Germline assignment: CDR1 SGHRS and CDR2 YFSETQ. CDR3 in DNA: TGCGCCAGCAGCTTGGCCTTGGCGGGAGTAGTACGGGAGCAGTACTTC. It encodes CASSLALAGVVREQYF.

A remark on this clone: The limits of the CDR3 on the DNA are not certain, so only TCRdb's listed CDR3 is given. Different DNA sequences within this sample yield the same CDR3. The chain joins TRBV30 to TRBJ2-3; no DNA check was done on the table's D call, TRBD2. Germline V CDR1 and CDR2: GTSNPN, SVGIG (reference sequence). The CDR3 sequence runs 17 residues, both termini included. CDR3 sequence reads: CAWGTGTSGTSTDTQYF.

The V and J genes are TRBV19 and TRBJ2-7, with 7 bases aligning to TRBD1. After removal of 7 bases from V and 0 bases from J, the junction contained 3 bases not matched to a gene. CDR3 size: 13 residues. CDR1 and CDR2 (germline): LNHDA, SQIVND (reference sequence). The CDR3 loop reads CASKNRGSYEQYF. The CDR3, as DNA: TGTGCCAGTAAGAACAGGGGCTCCTACGAGCAGTACTTC.

The V and J genes are TRBV7-2 and TRBJ2-3; D gene unclear. There are 15 residues in the CDR3. V shed 4 bases and J shed 0 bases, with 11 bases lying between them. Germline assignment: CDR1 SGHTA and CDR2 FQGNSA. CDR3 amino acids: CASSYRARSTDTQYF. The CDR3 bases are TGTGCCAGCAGCTACCGGGCCCGAAGCACAGATACGCAGTATTTT.

This clone was counted a few times. The chain employs TRBV28 and TRBJ2-7; TRBD1 matches at 7 bases. J lost 6 bases, V lost 6 bases, and 5 bases had no gene match. CDR1 and CDR2 (germline): MDHEN, SYDVKM. The CDR3 sequence is 12 residues long. CDR3 DNA sequence: TGTGCCAGCAGAAGAGACAGGGCCGAGCAGTACTTC. Translating gives CASRRDRAEQYF.

The chain has TRBV4-3 and TRBJ2-2, with 8 bases that match TRBD1. This CDR3 has 15 residues. Germline V lookup: CDR1 LGHNA, CDR2 YSLEER. With 2 bases clipped from V and 3 bases from J, the junction kept 2 bases outside the gene matches. CDR3 sequence (DNA): TGCGCCAGCAGCCAAACAGGGGGTTACACCGGGGAGCTGTTTTTT. It is translated as CASSQTGGYTGELFF.

In this sample, this clone turned up once. This CDR3 is also generated by other DNA sequences in the sample. This chain links TRBV18 with TRBJ1-1, with 8 positions matching TRBD1. Germline trimming cut 6 bases from V and 0 bases from J; bases unmatched to any gene: 6. Germline V gene lookup returns CDR1 KGHSH and CDR2 LQKENI. The CDR3 is 15 residues long. Here the CDR3 DNA reads TGTGCCAGCTCTCCTCAGGGGGCGTTGAACACTGAAGCTTTCTTT. Protein: CASSPQGALNTEAFF.

In its sample, this clone was seen once. The same CDR3 also results from other DNA sequences found in this sample. This chain connects TRBV11-3 to TRBJ2-1; 8 bases map to TRBD2. Germline V gene sequence: CDR1 SGHNT, CDR2 YENEEA. The CDR3 extends over 15 amino acids. With V trimmed by 1 base and J by 5 bases, 4 bases remained unmatched. The CDR3 sequence: CASSLGGLADNEQFF. The CDR3 nucleotides read TGTGCCAGCAGCTTAGGCGGACTAGCAGACAATGAGCAGTTCTTC.

This chain links TRBV5-1 with TRBJ2-7, with 7 nucleotides matching TRBD2. With V trimmed by 4 bases and J by 4 bases, 8 bases remained unmatched. CDR3 length: 14 residues. Per germline, CDR1 SGHRS and CDR2 YFSETQ. CDR3 in amino acids: CASSHPGEGYEQYF. The CDR3 DNA reads as TGCGCCAGCAGCCACCCGGGGGAGGGATACGAGCAGTACTTC.

Comments on this clone: The sample contains more than one DNA sequence encoding this CDR3. J is TRBJ2-7 and V is TRBV29-1; perhaps TRBD1 as D (5 bases). CDR1 and CDR2 (germline): SQVTM, ANQGSEA. Trimming cost V 5 bases and J 2 bases, with 10 bases left between them. This CDR3 is 12 amino acids long. The CDR3 is CSVLGLAYEQYF. DNA for the CDR3: TGCAGCGTTCTGGGGCTAGCCTACGAGCAGTACTTC.

The chain employs TRBV7-6 and TRBJ2-1; tentative D call: TRBD1 (6 bases). Trimming left V 0 bases short and J 15 bases short, with 12 bases between. The CDR3 contains 12 residues. CDR1 and CDR2 from the germline V gene are SGHVS and FNYEAQ. The CDR3 loop is CASSLAQGPPFF. The CDR3 DNA follows: TGTGCCAGCAGCTTAGCACAGGGCCCCCCGTTCTTC.

This chain uses TRBV14 with TRBJ1-4; possibly TRBD1 for D (5 bases). Trimming took 5 bases from V and 0 from J, leaving 16 bases between them. The CDR3 sequence is 17 residues long. Germline values: CDR1 SGHDN, CDR2 FVKESK. CDR3 nucleotide sequence: TGTGCCAGCAGCGATCGCAGGGCTGTTGCAACTAATGAAAAACTGTTTTTT. Translating gives CASSDRRAVATNEKLFF.

CDR3 DNA: TGTGCCTGGAGCAGGCAGGGCGGCTACACCTTC. It yields the protein CAWSRQGGYTF. The genes are TRBV30 and TRBJ1-2, with D possibly being TRBD1 (5 bases). CDR1 is GTSNPN and CDR2 is SVGIG in the germline V gene (reference sequence). The V and J ends lost 3 bases and 8 bases respectively, with 10 bases between them. The CDR3 length is 11 residues.

This chain links TRBV6-1 with TRBJ1-1; no clear D gene. The CDR3 is 13 residues long. CDR1 and CDR2 (germline): MNHNS, SASEGT. Trimming removed 3 bases from V and 6 bases from J, with 11 bases in between. CDR3 amino acids: CASSELRAAEAFF. The DNA of the CDR3 is TGTGCCAGCAGTGAGCTGAGAGCGGCTGAAGCTTTCTTT.